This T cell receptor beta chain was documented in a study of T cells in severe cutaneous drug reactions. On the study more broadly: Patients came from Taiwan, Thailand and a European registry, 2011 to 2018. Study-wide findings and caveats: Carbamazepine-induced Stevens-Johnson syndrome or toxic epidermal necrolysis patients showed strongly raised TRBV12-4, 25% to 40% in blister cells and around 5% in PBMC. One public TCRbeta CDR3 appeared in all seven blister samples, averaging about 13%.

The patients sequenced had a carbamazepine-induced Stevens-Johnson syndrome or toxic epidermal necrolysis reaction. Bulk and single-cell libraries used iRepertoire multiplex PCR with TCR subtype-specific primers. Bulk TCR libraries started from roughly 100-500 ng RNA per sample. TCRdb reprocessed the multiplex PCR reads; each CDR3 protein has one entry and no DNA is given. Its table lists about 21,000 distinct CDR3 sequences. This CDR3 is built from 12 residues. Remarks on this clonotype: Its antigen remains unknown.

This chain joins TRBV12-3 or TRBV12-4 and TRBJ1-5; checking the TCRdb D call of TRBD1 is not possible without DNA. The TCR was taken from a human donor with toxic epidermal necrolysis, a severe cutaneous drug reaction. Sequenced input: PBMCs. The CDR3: CASSRGNQPQHF.